This T cell receptor (beta chain) was sequenced in a study of blood T cell repertoires in COVID-19. In the study overall: PBMCs, B-cell-depleted T cells, or T cells were the source of the cDNA or gDNA that made up the material.

V gave up 4 bases and J gave up 3 bases, with 11 bases separating them. This CDR3 region has 14 residues. Looked up from germline, CDR1 is SGDLS and CDR2 is YYNGEE. In its sample, this clone was seen many times. In the original analysis: Quantification of nucleated cells was approximated via reference gene primer amplification. The table came from immunoSEQ multiplex PCR; TCRdb's copy has only in-frame clones and leaves some out. The DNA was the basis for D and trimming; V, J and clone size are from that table. The table shows some 110,000 clones, with approximately 86% occurring only once. Sequencing was performed on peripheral blood. This TCR was recovered from a man aged 35 to 55 with acute or convalescent COVID-19. The V and J genes are TRBV9 and TRBJ2-1; D may be TRBD1 (5 bases). The CDR3 protein is CASSPLDSYNEQFF. The CDR3 coding sequence is TGTGCCAGCAGCCCCCTAGACAGCTACAATGAGCAGTTCTTC.